This passage covers 25 T cell receptor beta chains from one sample sequenced in a study of CD8+ T cells in alopecia areata. Once RNA had been extracted, it was reverse transcribed into cDNA to act as the sequencing template. TCRdb keeps only in-frame clones here, not all; method: immunoSEQ multiplex PCR. The table lists roughly 120,000 clones, approximately 58% of them singletons. Sequencing was carried out using CD4+ T cells sorted from blood. The receptors derive from a human donor in good health.

The CDR3 spells CASSQDRQGAKPQHF. CDR3 bases: TGCGCCAGCAGCCAAGATCGGCAGGGGGCGAAGCCCCAGCATTTT. The rearrangement joins TRBV4-1 to TRBJ1-5, with 8 bases fitting TRBD1. CDR1 is MGHRA and CDR2 is YSYEKL in the germline V gene. This CDR3 comprises 15 residues. V shed 0 bases and J 8 bases; nucleotides not matched to a gene: 6.

As to this clone: Other DNA variants within this sample encode the same CDR3. The chain employs TRBV29-1 and TRBJ2-5; the D is unclear. CDR1 SQVTM and CDR2 ANQGSEA come from the germline V gene. This CDR3 is built from 13 residues. V was pared by 1 base and J by 4 bases, with 10 bases between. CDR3 sequence reads: CSVEVGRGETQYF. CDR3 sequence (DNA): TGCAGCGTTGAAGTGGGCAGAGGAGAGACCCAGTACTTC.

The gene calls are TRBV5-1 and TRBJ1-1, with D uncertain. The ends were cut back, 2 bases at V and 0 bases at J, with 5 bases in the middle. This CDR3 is built from 13 residues. Germline V gene sequence: CDR1 SGHRS, CDR2 YFSETQ. The CDR3 DNA is TGCGCCAGCAGCTTTAACATGAACACTGAAGCTTTCTTT. Translated: CASSFNMNTEAFF. Variable domain in full (rest from reference TRBV5-1 and TRBJ1-1): KAGVTQTPRYLIKTRGQQVTLSCSPISGHRSVSWYQQTPGQGLQFLFEYFSETQRNKGNFPGRFSGRQFSNSRSEMNVSTLELGDSALYLCASSFNMNTEAFFGQGTRLTVV.

Here the CDR3 reads CASSLRGYEQYF. CDR3 DNA sequence: TGCGCCAGCAGCTTGAGGGGATACGAGCAGTACTTC. The gene calls are TRBV5-1 and TRBJ2-7; tentatively, D is TRBD1 (5 bases). This CDR3 is 12 amino acids long. V lost 1 base, J lost 4 bases, and 6 bases lay in between. Germline V gene sequence: CDR1 SGHRS, CDR2 YFSETQ.

The rearrangement links TRBV2 to TRBJ2-2; possibly TRBD2 for D (5 bases). Deletions cut 6 bases from V and 1 base from J, with 6 bases between. Germline CDR1 SNHLY, CDR2 FYNNEI. The CDR3 extends over 13 amino acids. CDR3 coding DNA: TGTGCCAGCAGCGGGATGAACACCGGGGAGCTGTTTTTT. This encodes CASSGMNTGELFF.

This sequence joins TRBV6-1 and TRBJ2-5; no reliable D call. The CDR3 consists of 12 residues. V lost 6 bases and J lost 5, with 10 bases in between. The germline CDR1 and CDR2 sequences are MNHNS and SASEGT. DNA for the CDR3: TGTGCCAGCAGCGCTAACCGGGAGACCCAGTACTTC. Encoded protein: CASSANRETQYF.

The chain is built from TRBV30 and TRBJ2-7; possibly TRBD1 for D (6 bases). CDR3 length: 13 residues. Trimming took off 7 bases at V and 2 bases at J, with 15 bases between the two ends. Germline V gene data show CDR1 as GTSNPN and CDR2 as SVGIG (reference sequence). CDR3 protein: CAYSTGPPYEQYF. The DNA for the CDR3 is TGTGCCTATTCGACAGGACCACCCTACGAGCAGTACTTC.

V gene TRBV18 combines with J gene TRBJ2-7; 8 nucleotides match TRBD2. CDR3 length: 14 amino acids. The germline V gene has CDR1 KGHSH and CDR2 LQKENI. After removal of 9 bases from V and 3 bases from J, the junction contained 10 bases not matched to a gene. CDR3 sequence (DNA): TGTGCCAGTCGCTCGGGGGGGGCCAACTACGAGCAGTACTTC. Translated, it gives CASRSGGANYEQYF. The full variable domain, rest sourced from reference TRBV18 and TRBJ2-7, is NAGVMQNPRHLVRRRGQEARLRCSPMKGHSHVYWYRQLPEEGLKFMVYLQKENIIDESGMPKERFSAEFPKEGPSILRIQQVVRGDSAAYFCASRSGGANYEQYFGPGTRLTVT.

The chain uses TRBV5-4 and TRBJ2-1, with D perhaps matching TRBD2 (7 bases). The CDR3 loop spans 15 amino acids. Germline V gives CDR1 SGHNT, CDR2 YYREEE (reference sequence). Trimming removed 5 bases from V and 8 bases from J, with 20 bases in between. The CDR3 DNA reads as TGTGCCAGCAGTTTCGGAGGGGGGGGCCGGGATGAGCAGTTCTTC. This encodes CASSFGGGGRDEQFF.

The genes are TRBV28 and TRBJ1-2; no clear D gene. Between the trimmed V and J ends, which lost 9 bases and 4 bases, there was a span of 6 bases. Germline loops: CDR1 MDHEN, CDR2 SYDVKM. The CDR3 length is 10 residues. CDR3: CASGIYGYTF. CDR3 DNA: TGTGCCAGTGGGATCTATGGCTACACCTTC.

This chain uses TRBV10-2 with TRBJ2-1; possibly TRBD2 for D (6 bases). The V end lost 6 bases, the J end lost 4 bases, and 7 bases lay between the germline ends. Germline V gene lookup returns CDR1 WSHSY and CDR2 SAAADI. CDR3 length equals 12 residues. CDR3: CASRDYYNEQFF. For the CDR3, the DNA is TGCGCCAGCAGGGACTATTACAATGAGCAGTTCTTC.

The chain links TRBV5-1 to TRBJ1-4; D not resolved. The germline V gene encodes CDR1 SGHRS and CDR2 YFSETQ. Trimming removed 4 bases from V and 0 bases from J, with 7 bases in between. There are 14 residues in the CDR3. The chain's CDR3 is CASSLSATNEKLFF. CDR3 bases: TGCGCCAGCAGCCTCTCGGCAACTAATGAAAAACTGTTTTTT.

V gene TRBV5-1 combines with J gene TRBJ2-7; no reliable D call. The germline CDR1 and CDR2 sequences are SGHRS and YFSETQ. Trimming shortened V by 7 bases and J by 0 bases, and 14 bases separated the two germline ends. The CDR3 consists of 14 residues. CDR3 region: CASGESGYSYEQYF. The CDR3 DNA is TGCGCCAGCGGCGAGTCGGGTTACTCCTACGAGCAGTACTTC.

The genes are TRBV5-6 and TRBJ2-2; D is possibly TRBD1 (6 bases). V shed 2 bases and J shed 3 bases, with 14 bases lying between them. The CDR3 contains 16 residues. Germline V lookup: CDR1 SGHDT, CDR2 YYEEEE. The CDR3 loop is CASSLQGAPHTGELFF. CDR3 bases: TGTGCCAGCAGCTTACAGGGAGCCCCACACACCGGGGAGCTGTTTTTT.

The V and J genes are TRBV5-6 and TRBJ1-2, with D perhaps TRBD1 (5 bases). The length of the CDR3 is 13 residues. V was clipped by 4 bases and J by 5 bases, with 12 bases between them. Germline lookup yields CDR1 SGHDT and CDR2 YYEEEE. The CDR3 coding sequence is TGTGCCAGCAGCCCCCCGGGGGGGTATGGCTACACCTTC. Encoded protein: CASSPPGGYGYTF.

The J gene is TRBJ1-2, the V gene TRBV9; D unresolved. Per germline, CDR1 SGDLS and CDR2 YYNGEE. V lost 3 bases, J lost 10 bases, and 10 bases lay in between. The CDR3 is made up of 11 amino acids. In DNA form, the CDR3 reads TGTGCCAGCAGCGGACCGCGCCCCTACACCTTC. The encoded protein is CASSGPRPYTF.

The gene calls are TRBV29-1 and TRBJ2-7; 9 bases match TRBD1. This CDR3 is built from 12 residues. Germline CDR1 is SQVTM and CDR2 is ANQGSEA. V trimming: 3 bases; J trimming: 6 bases; junction bases outside the gene matches: 3. The CDR3 DNA sequence: TGCAGCGTTGACCGACAGGGGGGCGAGCAGTACTTC. Its translation is CSVDRQGGEQYF.

This clone was seen once. The chain carries TRBV5-1 and TRBJ2-5; D perhaps matches TRBD1 (5 bases). This CDR3 comprises 14 residues. V was shortened by 4 bases and J by 6 bases, with 16 bases between the two germline ends. Germline CDR1 SGHRS, CDR2 YFSETQ. CDR3 amino acids: CASSPDRVYQTQYF. CDR3 DNA sequence: TGCGCCAGCAGCCCAGACAGAGTTTATCAGACCCAGTACTTC. Variable domain in full (rest from reference TRBV5-1 and TRBJ2-5): KAGVTQTPRYLIKTRGQQVTLSCSPISGHRSVSWYQQTPGQGLQFLFEYFSETQRNKGNFPGRFSGRQFSNSRSEMNVSTLELGDSALYLCASSPDRVYQTQYFGPGTRLLVL.

The sample holds a few counts of this clone. This rearrangement joins TRBV29-1 to TRBJ2-5, with 12 bases fitting TRBD2. The CDR3 runs to 15 residues. Germline values: CDR1 SQVTM, CDR2 ANQGSEA. The trim removed 2 bases at V and 5 bases at J, leaving 6 bases unmatched. Here the CDR3 DNA reads TGCAGCGTTGAAAGGCTAGCGGGGGGGCGTGAGACCCAGTACTTC. This encodes CSVERLAGGRETQYF.

This clone was counted a single time. The V gene is TRBV27, the J gene TRBJ2-3; 7 nucleotides align to TRBD2. This CDR3 contains 16 residues. V dropped 5 bases and J dropped 0; count of bases not matched to a gene: 8. The germline V gene encodes CDR1 MNHEY and CDR2 SMNVEV (reference sequence). The CDR3 sequence: CASSPGGDRSTDTQYF. In nucleotides, the CDR3 is TGTGCCAGCAGTCCGGGGGGTGACCGTAGCACAGATACGCAGTATTTT.

This chain joins TRBV30 and TRBJ2-3; D is unresolved. V gave up 1 base and J gave up 5 bases, with 13 bases separating them. The CDR3 extends over 14 amino acids. CDR1 GTSNPN and CDR2 SVGIG come from the germline V gene (reference sequence). This CDR3 is CAWSDRFIEDTQYF. The CDR3 DNA reads TGTGCCTGGAGTGATCGTTTTATTGAAGATACGCAGTATTTT.

The chain links TRBV5-1 to TRBJ1-1; D gene unclear. Germline V CDR1 and CDR2: SGHRS, YFSETQ. The CDR3 has 17 amino acids. Trimming took 4 bases from V and 6 from J, leaving 25 bases between them. Written as DNA, the CDR3 is TGCGCCAGCAGCCCCGGCTCGGCCCGGCCAATTAAGGCTGAAGCTTTCTTT. This codes for CASSPGSARPIKAEAFF.

This CDR3 reads CASSVGQGTNYGYTF. The CDR3 coding sequence is TGTGCCAGCAGCGTAGGACAGGGGACTAACTATGGCTACACCTTC. V and J are TRBV9 and TRBJ1-2, with TRBD1 matching over 8 bases. V lost 0 bases and J lost 0; bases outside the gene matches: 1. Germline lookup yields CDR1 SGDLS and CDR2 YYNGEE. The CDR3 has 15 amino acids.

The chain links TRBV2 to TRBJ1-2; possible D gene TRBD1, 6 bases. Germline V gene data show CDR1 as SNHLY and CDR2 as FYNNEI. This CDR3 region has 13 residues. The germline V and J ends were trimmed by 7 bases and 5 bases, with 14 bases remaining between them. This CDR3 reads CASKRGGRYGYTF. The CDR3 DNA is TGTGCCAGCAAAAGAGGGGGGCGGTATGGCTACACCTTC.

The chain combines TRBV7-2 with TRBJ2-7; D assignment may be TRBD1 or TRBD2 (5 bases each). The length of the CDR3 is 15 residues. Germline loops: CDR1 SGHTA, CDR2 FQGNSA. Trimming removed 5 bases at V and 5 bases at J, with 19 bases between. The CDR3 nucleotides read TGTGCCAGCAGCCCCGGCTGGGCTGGGACGCACGAGCAGTACTTC. Translated: CASSPGWAGTHEQYF.